A selection of T cell receptor beta chains follows, all from one sample in a study of T cell repertoires in ileal Crohn's disease. The data were produced by immunoSEQ multiplex PCR, yet TCRdb's version contains in-frame clones alone and is incomplete. The sample consists of around 15,000 clones, roughly three fifths of them appearing once. Sequencing was performed on ileal tissue. The receptors were gathered from an adult with Crohn's disease. CDR3s include the opening cysteine and the closing phenylalanine or tryptophan. The order of the fields is V gene, J gene, clone size, CDR3 protein. For some rows the clone size is stated as once, few or many, or as a class when expanded; others skip it.

TRBV19,TRBJ1-1,few,CASSIGGTNTEAFF
TRBV11-2,TRBJ2-2,-,CASSLLEGGTGELFF
TRBV28,TRBJ1-2,-,CASSLSGTGGTGYTF
TRBV18,TRBJ2-3,-,CASSPYRGLTDTQYF
TRBV6-1,TRBJ1-1,-,CASSALWTGTTEAFF
TRBV29-1,TRBJ1-2,few,CSTKAGSQGAGGYTF
TRBV5-1,TRBJ2-7,-,CASSLAGDFEQYF
TRBV27,TRBJ2-7,-,CASSLVPGLAGVEQYF
TRBV29-1,TRBJ2-7,-,CSVAGTRSYEQYF
TRBV18,TRBJ2-6,-,CASSPPVQGSAGANVLTF
TRBV5-6,TRBJ1-5,few,CASSLGGLTNQPQHF
TRBV28,TRBJ1-2,-,CASSPRTGDAGGYTF
TRBV2,TRBJ2-3,-,CASAMNGGAADTQYF
TRBV19,TRBJ2-6,few,CASSIGQVANVLTF
TRBV6-4,TRBJ2-1,few,CASSWTSGSVDEQFF
TRBV9,TRBJ1-5,few,CASSPRQGRGDQPQHF
TRBV28,TRBJ1-2,-,CASNDNPGGYTF
TRBV15,TRBJ2-7,-,CATKISGSSYEQYF
TRBV6-1,TRBJ2-6,-,CASSETGSSGANVLTF
TRBV6-5,TRBJ2-7,-,CASSPGGTGSEQYF
TRBV7-7,TRBJ2-5,few,CASSLTAGATETQYF